The entry below describes one T cell receptor (beta chain). The antigen remains unidentified. It may be a read error: a sequence one base away is much more abundant. This entry is derived from a study of CD8 T cells in ankylosing spondylitis. Study-level results: A TCR beta motif of roughly eight highly homologous variants seemed to mark ankylosing spondylitis blood.

The CDR3 runs to 16 residues. The V end was cut by 5 bases, the J end by 3 bases, with 16 bases between. Germline V gene lookup returns CDR1 SEHNR and CDR2 FQNEAQ (reference sequence). MiXCR, run by TCRdb on the 5' RACE reads, gives a single entry per CDR3 protein. The repertoire consists of more than 500,000 distinct CDR3 sequences, with roughly 5.3% occurring once and the leading ten covering 3% to 4%. The rearrangement uses TRBV7-9 and TRBJ2-2; either TRBD1 or TRBD2 may fit D (5 bases each). This receptor was obtained from a male donor with ankylosing spondylitis. The sample consisted of blood, either unsorted or a sorted T cell fraction (not recorded which). CDR3 DNA: TGTGCCAGCAGCCCCATCAAGGGACCGTACACCGGGGAGCTGTTTTTT. Translation gives CASSPIKGPYTGELFF.